This TCR beta chain was found in a study of blood T cell repertoires in COVID-19. Germline values: CDR1 SGDLS, CDR2 YYNGEE. This CDR3 is built from 12 residues. The J segment lost 12 bases and the V segment lost 4 bases, leaving 7 bases of the junction unmatched. The protocol was immunoSEQ multiplex PCR, while the TCRdb copy is restricted to in-frame clones and leaves out a portion. The repertoire holds about 68,000 clones, with around 80% as singletons. The source of this sequence is a human donor in a cohort sampled during active COVID-19. The sample consisted of peripheral blood. The chain couples TRBV9 to TRBJ2-1; 7 nucleotides match TRBD2. The DNA for the CDR3 is TGTGCCAGCAGCCCGAGCGGGACGGCGCAGTTCTTC. This gives the protein CASSPSGTAQFF.